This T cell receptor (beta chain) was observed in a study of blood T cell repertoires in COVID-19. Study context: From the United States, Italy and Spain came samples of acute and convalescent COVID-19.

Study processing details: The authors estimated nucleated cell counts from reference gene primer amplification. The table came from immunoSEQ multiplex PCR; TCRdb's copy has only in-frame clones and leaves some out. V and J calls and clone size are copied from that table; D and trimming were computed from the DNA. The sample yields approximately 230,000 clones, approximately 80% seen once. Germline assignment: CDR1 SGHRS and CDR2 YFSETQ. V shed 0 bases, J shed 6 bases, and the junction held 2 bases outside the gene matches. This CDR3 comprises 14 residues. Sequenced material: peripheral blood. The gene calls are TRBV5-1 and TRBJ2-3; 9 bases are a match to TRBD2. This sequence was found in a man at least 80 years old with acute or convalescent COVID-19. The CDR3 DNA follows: TGCGCCAGCAGCTTGGGGCTAGCGGGGGATACGCAGTATTTT. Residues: CASSLGLAGDTQYF.